Presented here are 7 T cell receptor beta chains from one specimen sequenced in a study of T cells in Graves' hyperthyroidism and ophthalmopathy. There were TCR beta CDR3 regions amplified from RNA transcripts. The HTBI primer set served for first-round RT-PCR of the TCR CDR3. Via MiXCR, TCRdb re-called the multiplex PCR reads, giving one row per CDR3 protein. The data hold fewer than 700,000 distinct CDR3 sequences, with about 17% observed a single time. Input material: blood. All receptors come from a woman in her thirties with Graves' hyperthyroidism.

The chain carries TRBV28 and TRBJ1-1; no firm D call. The V gene's germline CDR1 is MDHEN and CDR2 SYDVKM. Trimming pared 8 bases from V and 1 base from J, leaving 8 bases between. The CDR3 sequence is 12 residues long. The CDR3, as DNA: TGTGCCAGCTTTTTGGGGAACACTGAAGCTTTCTTT. This codes for CASFLGNTEAFF.

This clonotype has only a few counts. V gene TRBV7-2 combines with J gene TRBJ2-5; TRBD1 matches 9 bases. Per germline, CDR1 SGHTA and CDR2 FQGNSA. This CDR3 has 17 amino acids. Trimming took 5 bases from V and 5 from J; bases not matched to a gene: 15. CDR3 bases: TGTGCCAGCAGCCCAGGGACAGGGTGGGAGGTAGGGGAGACCCAGTACTTC. Encoded protein: CASSPGTGWEVGETQYF.

This clonotype was recorded many times. This chain connects TRBV12-5 to TRBJ2-6; 9 positions agree with TRBD2. Germline values: CDR1 LGHNT, CDR2 FRNRAP. The CDR3 is 18 amino acids. The trim removed 4 bases at V and 1 base at J, leaving 8 bases unmatched. The CDR3 DNA follows: TGTGCTAGTGGTTCCATACTAGCGGGTCCATCTGGGGCCAACGTCCTGACTTTC. Amino acid sequence: CASGSILAGPSGANVLTF.

This clonotype appeared many times. The genes are TRBV5-8 and TRBJ2-1; 13 bases are shared with TRBD2. The V segment lost 1 base and the J segment 10 bases; nucleotides outside the gene matches: 5. The CDR3 is 15 residues long. Germline assignment: CDR1 SGHTS and CDR2 YDEGEE. CDR3 amino acids: CASSLTSGRANEQFF. The CDR3 nucleotides read TGTGCCAGCAGCTTGACTAGCGGGAGGGCGAACGAGCAGTTCTTC.

This clonotype occurred many times. The J gene is TRBJ2-7, the V gene TRBV29-1; D is perhaps TRBD2 (7 bases). CDR3 length: 13 amino acids. The V end was cut by 4 bases, the J end by 5 bases, with 15 bases between. Germline lookup yields CDR1 SQVTM and CDR2 ANQGSEA. Here the CDR3 DNA reads TGCAGCGTTGTAGGGAGGGGGTCCGACGAGCAGTACTTC. Translating gives CSVVGRGSDEQYF.

The V gene is TRBV6-2 or TRBV6-3, the J gene TRBJ1-3; D call uncertain. With 0 bases removed from V and 0 bases from J, the gap between germline ends came to 6 bases. Germline lookup yields CDR1 MNHEY and CDR2 SVGEGT. The CDR3 consists of 15 residues. This chain's CDR3 is CASSYSGLSGNTIYF. The CDR3 region has the DNA TGTGCCAGCAGTTACTCTGGCCTCTCTGGAAACACCATATATTTT.

The CDR3 loop reads CSATAQPGNTIYF. The CDR3 nucleotides read TGCAGTGCTACTGCGCAGCCTGGAAACACCATATATTTT. The J gene is TRBJ1-3, the V gene TRBV20-1, with D unresolved. The germline V and J ends were trimmed by 4 bases and 2 bases, with 9 bases remaining between them. Germline values: CDR1 DFQATT, CDR2 SNEGSKA (reference sequence). This CDR3 contains 13 residues.